This T cell receptor beta chain originates from a study of shared clonotypes between healthy human individuals. V was clipped by 8 bases and J by 6 bases, with 5 bases between them. Germline V CDR1 and CDR2: SEHNR, FQNEAQ (reference sequence). The CDR3 is made up of 10 amino acids. Study-level points and caveats: Memory subsets generally showed smaller estimated richness than naive subsets did.

The authors combined CD45RO+ cells with CCR7-negative CD45RA+ TemRA cells as CD8 memory. Note on this clone: Antigen unknown.

Data came from immunoSEQ multiplex PCR; TCRdb stores just in-frame clones and leaves some out. The table records around 100,000 clones, 67% of them present only once. This clonotype originated in a woman aged 30 to 39 in good health. Sequencing was carried out using memory CD8+ T cells sorted from blood. Subset reported: CD45RO+ cells pooled with CCR7-negative TemRA cells. V gene TRBV7-9 combines with J gene TRBJ1-5; D unclear. CDR3 sequence (DNA): TGTGCCAGCCCCATTCAGCCCCAGCATTTT. Encoded protein: CASPIQPQHF.